What follows is one T cell receptor (beta chain) and its context. Its target is unknown. This sample is part of a study of T cell responses to AZD1222 COVID-19 vaccine. The CDR3 is 14 amino acids. After removal of 9 bases from V and 5 bases from J, the junction contained 12 bases not matched to a gene. Germline loops: CDR1 LNHNV, CDR2 YYDKDF (reference sequence). Data came from immunoSEQ multiplex PCR; TCRdb stores just in-frame clones and leaves some out. This sample has 140,000 or so clones; approximately 86% occur once, and the top ten carry under 5.5%. Study-wide results and limits: Nearly half of spike-specific TCRs reportedly target unmutated variant regions. Possibly, clonal diversity was underestimated; donors were largely white British and included more females. Spike-specific TCR breadth and depth grew following two AZD1222 doses.

The clonotype was recovered from an adult who received the MenACWY meningococcal vaccine as a control. The J gene is TRBJ2-7, the V gene TRBV15; 8 nucleotides match TRBD1. The sample in question was peripheral blood, obtained 28 days after the second dose of the MenACWY control vaccine. CDR3 loop: CATDGRTGSHEQYF. The CDR3 nucleotides read TGTGCCACGGACGGCCGGACAGGGTCCCACGAGCAGTACTTC.